This T cell receptor (beta chain) derives from a study of T cell repertoires in ileal Crohn's disease. This clone was observed once. Its target is unknown. The protocol was immunoSEQ multiplex PCR, while the TCRdb copy is restricted to in-frame clones and leaves out a portion. The sample yields some 10,000 clones, around 80% seen once. Stated time point: neoterminal ileum biopsy at postoperative endoscopy, about 6 months after surgery. Study-wide results and caveats: Postoperative endoscopy occurred within one year, median about 7.3 months.

The sequenced sample consisted of ileal tissue. This receptor was obtained from an adult with Crohn's disease.

CDR3 region: CASSFQVSNEQFF. In DNA form, the CDR3 reads TGTGCCAGCAGCTTCCAGGTTTCCAATGAGCAGTTCTTC. V gene TRBV7-3 combines with J gene TRBJ2-1; D not certain. CDR1 and CDR2 from the germline V gene are SGHTA and FQGTGA. V was pared by 3 bases and J by 6 bases, with 9 bases between. The CDR3 runs 13 residues.